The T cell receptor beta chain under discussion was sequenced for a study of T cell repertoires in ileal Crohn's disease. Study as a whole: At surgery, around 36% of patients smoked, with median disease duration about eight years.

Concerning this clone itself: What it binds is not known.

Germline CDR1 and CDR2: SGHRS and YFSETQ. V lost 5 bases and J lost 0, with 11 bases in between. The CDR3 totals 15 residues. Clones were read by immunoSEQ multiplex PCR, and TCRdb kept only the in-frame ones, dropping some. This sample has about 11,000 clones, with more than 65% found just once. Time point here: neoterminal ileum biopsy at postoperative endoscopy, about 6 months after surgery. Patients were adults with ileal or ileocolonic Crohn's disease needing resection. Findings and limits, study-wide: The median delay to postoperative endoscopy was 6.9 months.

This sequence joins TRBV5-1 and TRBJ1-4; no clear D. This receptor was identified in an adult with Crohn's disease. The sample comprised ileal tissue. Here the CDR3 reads CASRVQAATNEKLFF. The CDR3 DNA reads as TGCGCCAGCAGGGTGCAAGCTGCAACTAATGAAAAACTGTTTTTT.